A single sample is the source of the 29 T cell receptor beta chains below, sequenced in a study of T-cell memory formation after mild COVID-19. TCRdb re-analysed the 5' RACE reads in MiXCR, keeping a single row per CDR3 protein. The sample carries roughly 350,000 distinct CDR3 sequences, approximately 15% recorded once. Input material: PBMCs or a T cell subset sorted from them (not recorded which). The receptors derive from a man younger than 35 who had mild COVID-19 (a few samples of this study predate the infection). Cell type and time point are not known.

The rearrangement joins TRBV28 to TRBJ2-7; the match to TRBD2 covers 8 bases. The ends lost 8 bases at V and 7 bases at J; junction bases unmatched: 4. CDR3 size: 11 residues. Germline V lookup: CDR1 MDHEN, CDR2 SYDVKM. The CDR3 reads CASGGGGEQYV. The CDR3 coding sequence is TGTGCCAGCGGTGGCGGGGGGGAGCAGTACGTC.

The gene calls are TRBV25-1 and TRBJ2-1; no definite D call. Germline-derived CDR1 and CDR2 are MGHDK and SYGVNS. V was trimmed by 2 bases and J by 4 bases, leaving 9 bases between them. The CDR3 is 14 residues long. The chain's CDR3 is CASSEPEVYNEQFF. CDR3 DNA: TGTGCCAGCAGTGAACCGGAAGTGTACAATGAGCAGTTCTTC. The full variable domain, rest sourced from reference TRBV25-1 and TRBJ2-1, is EADIYQTPRYLVIGTGKKITLECSQTMGHDKMYWYQQDPGMELHLIHYSYGVNSTEKGDLSSESTVSRIRTEHFPLTLESARPSHTSQYLCASSEPEVYNEQFFGPGTRLTVL.

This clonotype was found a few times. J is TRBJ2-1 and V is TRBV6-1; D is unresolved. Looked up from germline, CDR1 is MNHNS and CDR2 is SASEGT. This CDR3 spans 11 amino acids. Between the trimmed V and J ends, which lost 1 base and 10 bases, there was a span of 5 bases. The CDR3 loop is CASSEDEEQFF. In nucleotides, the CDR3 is TGTGCCAGCAGTGAAGATGAAGAGCAGTTCTTC.

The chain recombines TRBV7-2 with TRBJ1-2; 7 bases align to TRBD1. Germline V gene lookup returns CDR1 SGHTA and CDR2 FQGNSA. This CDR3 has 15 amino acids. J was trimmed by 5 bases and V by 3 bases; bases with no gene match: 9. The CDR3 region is CASSLDRTPIYGYTF. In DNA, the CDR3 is TGTGCCAGCAGCTTGGACAGGACCCCCATATATGGCTACACCTTC. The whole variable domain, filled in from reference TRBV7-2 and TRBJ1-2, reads GAGVSQSPSNKVTEKGKDVELRCDPISGHTALYWYRQSLGQGLEFLIYFQGNSAPDKSGLPSDRFSAERTGGSVSTLTIQRTQQEDSAVYLCASSLDRTPIYGYTFGSGTRLTVV.

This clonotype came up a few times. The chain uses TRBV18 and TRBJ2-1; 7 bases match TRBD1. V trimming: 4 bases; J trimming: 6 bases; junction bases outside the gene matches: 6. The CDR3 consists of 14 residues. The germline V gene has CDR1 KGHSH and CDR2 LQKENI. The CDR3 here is CASSLGTESNEQFF. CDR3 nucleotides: TGTGCCAGCTCACTCGGGACAGAAAGCAATGAGCAGTTCTTC.

The DNA for the CDR3 is TGTGCCAGCAGTTCACCCCCCAGGACGAGAGAGCAGTACTTC. Its translation is CASSSPPRTREQYF. The rearrangement links TRBV6-5 to TRBJ2-7; D uncertain. V dropped 4 bases and J dropped 7 bases, with 17 bases sitting between them. This CDR3 region has 14 residues. From germline, CDR1 is MNHEY and CDR2 SVGAGI.

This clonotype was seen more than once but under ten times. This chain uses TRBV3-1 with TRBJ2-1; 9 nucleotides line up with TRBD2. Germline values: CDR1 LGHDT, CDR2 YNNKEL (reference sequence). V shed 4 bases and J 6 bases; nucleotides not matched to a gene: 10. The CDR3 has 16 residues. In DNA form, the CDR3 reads TGTGCCAGCAGCCCAGGGAAGGGACTAGCCGGCAATGAGCAGTTCTTC. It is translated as CASSPGKGLAGNEQFF.

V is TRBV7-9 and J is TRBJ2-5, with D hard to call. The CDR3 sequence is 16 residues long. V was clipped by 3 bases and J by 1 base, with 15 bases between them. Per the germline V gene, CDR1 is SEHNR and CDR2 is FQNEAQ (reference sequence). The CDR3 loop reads CASSFPPDFVQETQYF. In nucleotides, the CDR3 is TGTGCCAGCAGCTTTCCCCCTGATTTCGTCCAAGAGACCCAGTACTTC.

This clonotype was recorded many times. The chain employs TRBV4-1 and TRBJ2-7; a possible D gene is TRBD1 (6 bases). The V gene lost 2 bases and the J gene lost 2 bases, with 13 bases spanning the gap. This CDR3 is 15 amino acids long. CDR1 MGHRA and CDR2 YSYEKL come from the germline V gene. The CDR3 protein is CASSQIGGQPYEQYF. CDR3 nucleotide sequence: TGCGCCAGCAGCCAAATCGGCGGACAGCCCTACGAGCAGTACTTC.

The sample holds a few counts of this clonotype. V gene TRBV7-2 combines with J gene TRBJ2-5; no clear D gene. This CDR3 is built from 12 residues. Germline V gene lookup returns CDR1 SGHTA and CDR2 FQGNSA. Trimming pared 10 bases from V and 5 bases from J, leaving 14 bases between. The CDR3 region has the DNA TGTGCCACCGACAAGATGGGTGAGACCCAGTACTTC. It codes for CATDKMGETQYF. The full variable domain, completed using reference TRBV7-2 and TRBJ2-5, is GAGVSQSPSNKVTEKGKDVELRCDPISGHTALYWYRQSLGQGLEFLIYFQGNSAPDKSGLPSDRFSAERTGGSVSTLTIQRTQQEDSAVYLCATDKMGETQYFGPGTRLLVL.

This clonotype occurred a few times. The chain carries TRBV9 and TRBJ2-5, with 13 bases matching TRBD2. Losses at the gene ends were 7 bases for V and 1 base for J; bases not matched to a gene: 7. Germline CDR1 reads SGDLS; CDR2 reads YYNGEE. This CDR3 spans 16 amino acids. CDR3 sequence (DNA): TGTGCCAGCGCGAGGGGGACTAGCGGGGCCCAAGAGACCCAGTACTTC. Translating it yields CASARGTSGAQETQYF.

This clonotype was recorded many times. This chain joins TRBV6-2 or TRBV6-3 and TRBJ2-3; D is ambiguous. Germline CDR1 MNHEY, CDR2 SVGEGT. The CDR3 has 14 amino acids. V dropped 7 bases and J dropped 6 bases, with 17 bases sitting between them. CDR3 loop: CASTDPPTGDTQYF. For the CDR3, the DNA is TGTGCCAGCACCGACCCCCCCACCGGGGATACGCAGTATTTT.

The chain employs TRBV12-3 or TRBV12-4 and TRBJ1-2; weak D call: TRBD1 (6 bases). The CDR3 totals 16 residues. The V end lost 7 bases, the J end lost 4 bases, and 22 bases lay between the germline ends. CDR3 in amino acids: CASTADYRQVVYGYTF. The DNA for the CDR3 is TGTGCCAGCACCGCGGACTACCGACAGGTTGTCTATGGCTACACCTTC.

The CDR3 here is CASSFGFGELFF. The CDR3 DNA reads as TGTGCCAGCAGCTTCGGGTTCGGGGAGCTGTTTTTT. The chain couples TRBV6-2 or TRBV6-3 to TRBJ2-2; D remains unclear. V was shortened by 6 bases and J by 7 bases, with 9 bases between the two germline ends. The length of the CDR3 is 12 residues. CDR1 MNHEY and CDR2 SVGEGT come from the germline V gene.

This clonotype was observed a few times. DNA for the CDR3: TGTGCCAGTCAGCGGGATTACCAAGAGACCCAGTACTTC. This sequence encodes CASQRDYQETQYF. This chain joins TRBV10-3 and TRBJ2-5; 7 bases fit TRBD2. J lost 0 bases, V lost 10 bases, and 5 bases had no gene match. The CDR3 covers 13 residues. Germline CDR1 ENHRY, CDR2 SYGVKD.

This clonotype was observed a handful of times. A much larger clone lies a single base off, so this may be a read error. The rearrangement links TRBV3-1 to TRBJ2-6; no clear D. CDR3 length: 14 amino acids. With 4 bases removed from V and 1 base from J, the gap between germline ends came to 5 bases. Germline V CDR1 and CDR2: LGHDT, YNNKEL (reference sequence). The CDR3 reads CASSRDSGANVLTF. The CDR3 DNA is TGTGCCAGCAGCCGAGATTCTGGGGCCAACGTCCTGACTTTC.

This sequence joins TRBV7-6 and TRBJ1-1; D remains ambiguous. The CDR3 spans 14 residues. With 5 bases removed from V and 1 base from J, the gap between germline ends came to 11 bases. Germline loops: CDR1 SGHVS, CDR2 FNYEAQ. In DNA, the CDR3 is TGTGCCAGCAGCCCGGACGCGGGGAACACTGAAGCTTTCTTT. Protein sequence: CASSPDAGNTEAFF.

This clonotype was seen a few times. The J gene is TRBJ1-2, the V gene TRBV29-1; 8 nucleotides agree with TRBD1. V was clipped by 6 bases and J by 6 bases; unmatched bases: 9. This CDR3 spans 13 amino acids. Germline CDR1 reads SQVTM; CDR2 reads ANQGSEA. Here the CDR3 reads CSVLDREVNGYTF. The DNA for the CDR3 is TGCAGCGTGTTGGACAGGGAAGTAAATGGCTACACCTTC.

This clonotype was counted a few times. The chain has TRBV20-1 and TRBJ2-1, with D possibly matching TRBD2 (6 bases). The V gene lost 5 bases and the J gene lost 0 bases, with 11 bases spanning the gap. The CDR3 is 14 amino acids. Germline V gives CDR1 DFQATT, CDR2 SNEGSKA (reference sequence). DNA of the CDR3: TGCAGTGCTCGCGGGGTATCCTCCTACAATGAGCAGTTCTTC. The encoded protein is CSARGVSSYNEQFF.

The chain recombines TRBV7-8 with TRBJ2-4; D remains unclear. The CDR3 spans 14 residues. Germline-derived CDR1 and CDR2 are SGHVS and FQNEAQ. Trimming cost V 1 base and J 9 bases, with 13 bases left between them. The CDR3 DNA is TGTGCCAGCAGCTTAGTGTACCTGGGAAGCATTCAGTACTTC. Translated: CASSLVYLGSIQYF.

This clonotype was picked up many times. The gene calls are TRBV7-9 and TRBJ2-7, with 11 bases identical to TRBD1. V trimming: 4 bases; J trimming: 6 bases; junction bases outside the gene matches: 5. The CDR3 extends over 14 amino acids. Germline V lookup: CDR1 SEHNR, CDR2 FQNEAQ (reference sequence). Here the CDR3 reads CASSSRDRGAEQYF. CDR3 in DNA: TGTGCCAGCAGCTCCAGGGACAGGGGGGCCGAGCAGTACTTC.

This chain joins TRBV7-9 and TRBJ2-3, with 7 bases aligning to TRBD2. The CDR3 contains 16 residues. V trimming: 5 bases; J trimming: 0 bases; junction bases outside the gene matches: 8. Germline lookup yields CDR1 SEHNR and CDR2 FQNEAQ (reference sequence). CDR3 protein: CASSKDGGISTDTQYF. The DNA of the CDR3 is TGTGCCAGCAGCAAGGACGGGGGGATTAGCACAGATACGCAGTATTTT.

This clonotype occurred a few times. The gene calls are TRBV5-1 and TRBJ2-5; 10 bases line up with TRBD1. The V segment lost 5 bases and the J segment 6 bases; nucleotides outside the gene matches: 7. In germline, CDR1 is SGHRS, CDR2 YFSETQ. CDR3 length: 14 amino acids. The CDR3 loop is CASSRDRGSQTQYF. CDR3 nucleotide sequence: TGCGCCAGCAGTCGGGACAGGGGCTCGCAGACCCAGTACTTC.

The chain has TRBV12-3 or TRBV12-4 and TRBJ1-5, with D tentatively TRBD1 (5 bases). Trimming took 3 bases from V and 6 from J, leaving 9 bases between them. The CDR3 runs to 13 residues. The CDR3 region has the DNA TGTGCCAGCAGTTTGAGGGGAGTTCAGCCCCAGCATTTT. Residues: CASSLRGVQPQHF.

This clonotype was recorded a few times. This CDR3 is CASSPSGGRTNQPQHF. The CDR3, as DNA: TGCGCCAGCAGCCCAAGTGGGGGCCGTACCAATCAGCCCCAGCATTTT. This sequence joins TRBV4-1 and TRBJ1-5, with TRBD1 as a possible D gene (6 bases). CDR1 MGHRA and CDR2 YSYEKL come from the germline V gene. CDR3 length: 16 residues. V was pared by 4 bases and J by 3 bases, with 16 bases between.

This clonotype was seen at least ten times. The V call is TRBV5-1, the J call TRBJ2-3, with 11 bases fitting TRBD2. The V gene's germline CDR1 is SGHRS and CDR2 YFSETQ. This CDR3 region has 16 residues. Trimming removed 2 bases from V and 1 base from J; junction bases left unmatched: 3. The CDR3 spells CASSLSTSGGTDTQYF. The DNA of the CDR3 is TGCGCCAGCAGCTTATCGACTAGCGGGGGCACAGATACGCAGTATTTT.

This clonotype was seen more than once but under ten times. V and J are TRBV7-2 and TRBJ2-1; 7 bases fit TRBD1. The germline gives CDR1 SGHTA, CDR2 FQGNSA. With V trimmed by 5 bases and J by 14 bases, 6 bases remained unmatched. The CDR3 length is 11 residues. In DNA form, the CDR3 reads TGTGCCAGCAGCCAGAGACAGGGCAAGTTCTTC. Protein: CASSQRQGKFF.

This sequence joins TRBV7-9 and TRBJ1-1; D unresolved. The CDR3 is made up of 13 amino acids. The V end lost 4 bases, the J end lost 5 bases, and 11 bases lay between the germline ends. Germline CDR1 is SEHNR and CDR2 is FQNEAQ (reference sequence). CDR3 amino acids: CASSSPVGTEAFF. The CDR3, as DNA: TGTGCCAGCAGCTCTCCAGTCGGGACTGAAGCTTTCTTT.

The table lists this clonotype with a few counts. Here the CDR3 DNA reads TGTGCCAGCAGGTGGATGTCAGGGGGATCACCCCTCCACTTT. Translating gives CASRWMSGGSPLHF. V usage is TRBV28 and J usage is TRBJ1-6, with 7 bases that match TRBD1. CDR1 MDHEN and CDR2 SYDVKM come from the germline V gene. CDR3 size: 14 residues. J gave up 10 bases and V 6 bases, and 9 bases lay outside the gene matches.